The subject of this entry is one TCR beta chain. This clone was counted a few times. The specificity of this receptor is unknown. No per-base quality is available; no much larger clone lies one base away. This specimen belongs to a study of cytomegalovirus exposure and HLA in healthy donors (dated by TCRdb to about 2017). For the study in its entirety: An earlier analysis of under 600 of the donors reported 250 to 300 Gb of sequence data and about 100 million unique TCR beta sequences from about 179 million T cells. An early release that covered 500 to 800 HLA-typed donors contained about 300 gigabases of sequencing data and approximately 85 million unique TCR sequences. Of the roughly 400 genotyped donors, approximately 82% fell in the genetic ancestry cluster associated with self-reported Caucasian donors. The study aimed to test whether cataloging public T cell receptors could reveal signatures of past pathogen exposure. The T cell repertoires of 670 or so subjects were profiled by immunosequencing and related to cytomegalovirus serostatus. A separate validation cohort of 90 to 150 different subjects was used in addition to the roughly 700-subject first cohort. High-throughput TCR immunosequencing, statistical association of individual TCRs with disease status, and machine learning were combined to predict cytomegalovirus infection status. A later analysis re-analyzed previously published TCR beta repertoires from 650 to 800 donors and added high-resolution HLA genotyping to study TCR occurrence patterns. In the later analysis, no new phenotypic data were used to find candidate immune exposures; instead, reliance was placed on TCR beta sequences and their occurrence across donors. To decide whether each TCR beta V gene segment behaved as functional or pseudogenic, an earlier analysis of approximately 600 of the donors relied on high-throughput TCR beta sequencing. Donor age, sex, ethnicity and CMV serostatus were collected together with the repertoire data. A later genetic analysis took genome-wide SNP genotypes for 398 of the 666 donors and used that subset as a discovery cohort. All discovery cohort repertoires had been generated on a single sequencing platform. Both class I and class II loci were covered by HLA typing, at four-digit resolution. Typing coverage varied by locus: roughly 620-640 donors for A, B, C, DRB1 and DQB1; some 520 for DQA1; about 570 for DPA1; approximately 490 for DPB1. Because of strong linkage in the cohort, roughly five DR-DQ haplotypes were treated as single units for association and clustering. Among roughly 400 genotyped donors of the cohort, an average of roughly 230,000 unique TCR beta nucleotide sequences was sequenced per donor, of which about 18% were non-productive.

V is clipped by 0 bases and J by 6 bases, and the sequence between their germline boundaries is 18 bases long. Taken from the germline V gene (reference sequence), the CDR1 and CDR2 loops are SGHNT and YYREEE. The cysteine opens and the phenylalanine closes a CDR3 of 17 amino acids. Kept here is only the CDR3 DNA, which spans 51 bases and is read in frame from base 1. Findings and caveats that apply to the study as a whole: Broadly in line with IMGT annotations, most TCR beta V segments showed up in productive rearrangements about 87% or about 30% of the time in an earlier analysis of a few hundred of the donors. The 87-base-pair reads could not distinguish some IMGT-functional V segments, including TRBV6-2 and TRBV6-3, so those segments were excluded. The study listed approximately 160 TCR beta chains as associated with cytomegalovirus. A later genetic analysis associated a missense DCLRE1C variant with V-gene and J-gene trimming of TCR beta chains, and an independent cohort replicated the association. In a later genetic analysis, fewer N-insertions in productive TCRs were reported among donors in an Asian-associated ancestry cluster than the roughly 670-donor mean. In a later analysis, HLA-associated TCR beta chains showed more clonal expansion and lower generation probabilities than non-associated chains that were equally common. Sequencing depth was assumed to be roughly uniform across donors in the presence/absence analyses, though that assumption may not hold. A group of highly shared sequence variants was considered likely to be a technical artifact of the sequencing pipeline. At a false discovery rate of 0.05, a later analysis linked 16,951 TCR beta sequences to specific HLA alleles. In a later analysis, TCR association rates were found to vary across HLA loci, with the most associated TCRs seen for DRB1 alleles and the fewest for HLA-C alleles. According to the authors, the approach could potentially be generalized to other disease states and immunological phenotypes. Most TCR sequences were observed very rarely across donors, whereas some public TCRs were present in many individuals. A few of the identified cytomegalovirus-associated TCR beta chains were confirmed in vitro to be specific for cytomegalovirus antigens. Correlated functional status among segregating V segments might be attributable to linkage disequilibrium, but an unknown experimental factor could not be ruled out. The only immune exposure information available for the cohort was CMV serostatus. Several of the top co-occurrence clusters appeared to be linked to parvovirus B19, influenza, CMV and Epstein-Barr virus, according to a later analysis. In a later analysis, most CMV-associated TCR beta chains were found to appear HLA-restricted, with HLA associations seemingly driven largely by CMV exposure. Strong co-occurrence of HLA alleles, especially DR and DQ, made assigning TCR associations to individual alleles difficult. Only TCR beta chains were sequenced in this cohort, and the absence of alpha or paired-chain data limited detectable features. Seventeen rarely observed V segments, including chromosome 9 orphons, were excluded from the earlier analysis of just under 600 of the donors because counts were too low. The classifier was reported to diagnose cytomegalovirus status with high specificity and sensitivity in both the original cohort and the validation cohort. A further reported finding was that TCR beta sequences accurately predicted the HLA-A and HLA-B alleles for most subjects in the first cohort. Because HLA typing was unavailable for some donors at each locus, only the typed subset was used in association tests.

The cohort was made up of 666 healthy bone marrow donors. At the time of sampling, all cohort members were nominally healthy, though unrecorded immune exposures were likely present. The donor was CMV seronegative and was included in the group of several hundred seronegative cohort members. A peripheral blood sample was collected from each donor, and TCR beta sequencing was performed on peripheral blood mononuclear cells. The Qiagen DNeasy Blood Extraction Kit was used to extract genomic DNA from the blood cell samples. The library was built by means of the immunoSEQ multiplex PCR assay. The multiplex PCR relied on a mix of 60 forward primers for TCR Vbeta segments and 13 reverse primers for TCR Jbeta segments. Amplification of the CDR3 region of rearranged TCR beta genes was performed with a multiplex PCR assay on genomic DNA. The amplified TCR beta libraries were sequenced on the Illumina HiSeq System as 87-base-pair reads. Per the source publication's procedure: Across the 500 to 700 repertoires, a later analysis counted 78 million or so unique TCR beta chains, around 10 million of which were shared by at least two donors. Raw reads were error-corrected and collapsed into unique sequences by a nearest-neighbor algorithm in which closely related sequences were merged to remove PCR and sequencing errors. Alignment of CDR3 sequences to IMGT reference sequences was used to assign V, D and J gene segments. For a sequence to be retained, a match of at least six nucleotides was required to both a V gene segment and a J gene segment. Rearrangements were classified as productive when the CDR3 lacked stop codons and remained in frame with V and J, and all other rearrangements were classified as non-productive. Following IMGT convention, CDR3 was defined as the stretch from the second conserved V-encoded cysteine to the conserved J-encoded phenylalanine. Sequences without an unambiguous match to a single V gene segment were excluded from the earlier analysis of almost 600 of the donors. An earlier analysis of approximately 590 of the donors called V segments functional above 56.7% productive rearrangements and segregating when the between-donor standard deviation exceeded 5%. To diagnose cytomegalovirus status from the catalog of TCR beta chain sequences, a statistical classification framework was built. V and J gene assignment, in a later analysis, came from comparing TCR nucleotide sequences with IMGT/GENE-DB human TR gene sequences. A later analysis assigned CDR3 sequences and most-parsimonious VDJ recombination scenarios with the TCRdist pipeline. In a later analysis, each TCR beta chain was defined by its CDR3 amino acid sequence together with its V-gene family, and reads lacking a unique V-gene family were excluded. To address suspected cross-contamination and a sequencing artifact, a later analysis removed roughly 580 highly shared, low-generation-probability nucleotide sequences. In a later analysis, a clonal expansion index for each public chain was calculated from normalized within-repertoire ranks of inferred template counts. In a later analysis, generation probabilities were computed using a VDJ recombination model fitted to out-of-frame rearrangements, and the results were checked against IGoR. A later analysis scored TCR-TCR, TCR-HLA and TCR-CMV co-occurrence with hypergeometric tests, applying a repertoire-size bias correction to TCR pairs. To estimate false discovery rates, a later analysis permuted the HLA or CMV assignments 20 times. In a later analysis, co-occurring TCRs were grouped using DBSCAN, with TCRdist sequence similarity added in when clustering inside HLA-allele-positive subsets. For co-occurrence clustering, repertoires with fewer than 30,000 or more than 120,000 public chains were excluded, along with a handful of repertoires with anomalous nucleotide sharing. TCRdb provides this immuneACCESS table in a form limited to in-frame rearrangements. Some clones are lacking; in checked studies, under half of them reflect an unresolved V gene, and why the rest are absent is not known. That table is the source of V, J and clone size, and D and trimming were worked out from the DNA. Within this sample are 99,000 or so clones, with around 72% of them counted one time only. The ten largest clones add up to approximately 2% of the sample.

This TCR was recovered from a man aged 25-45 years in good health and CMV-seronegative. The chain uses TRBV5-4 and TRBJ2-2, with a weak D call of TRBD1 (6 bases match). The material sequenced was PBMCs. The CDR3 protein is CASSLDRATSKAGELFF. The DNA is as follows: TGTGCCAGCAGCTTGGACAGGGCGACGTCCAAGGCCGGGGAGCTGTTTTTT.